This is a list of T cell receptor beta chains from one sample in a study of blood T cell repertoires in COVID-19. The data were produced by immunoSEQ multiplex PCR, yet TCRdb's version contains in-frame clones alone and is incomplete. The sample holds more than 85,000 clones, over 65% seen once. The source material was peripheral blood. These receptors all stem from a woman aged 80 or over with acute or convalescent COVID-19. Each CDR3 is given with its conserved first and last residue. A D gene is named only where the DNA matches it firmly. Clone size is given for some rows only: seen once, a few or many times, or a class if the clone is expanded.

V gene	clone size	J gene	D gene	CDR3 DNA	CDR3 protein
TRBV11-2	.	TRBJ2-5	.	TGTGCCAGCAGCTTAGTTCCAGGCCAAGAGACCCAGTACTTC	CASSLVPGQETQYF
TRBV4-3	few	TRBJ2-6	.	TGCGCCAGCAGCCAAGAGATCAGGTTCTACTCTGGGGCCAACGTCCTGACTTTC	CASSQEIRFYSGANVLTF
TRBV30	.	TRBJ2-7	TRBD2	TGTGCCTGGAGTCTCATTCCTAGCGGGGGGCCCTACGAGCAGTACTTC	CAWSLIPSGGPYEQYF
TRBV11-3	.	TRBJ2-2	TRBD2	TGTGCCAGCAGCACTGGGACTAGCGGGGGGACCGGGGAGCTGTTTTTT	CASSTGTSGGTGELFF
TRBV30	.	TRBJ2-3	.	TGTGCCTGGAGTCTGGCTAGCTGGACAGATACGCAGTATTTT	CAWSLASWTDTQYF
TRBV3-1/TRBV3-2	few	TRBJ1-2	TRBD1	TGTGCCAGCAGCCAAAAGGCGGGACAGGGGGCGACTCTCTATGGCTACACCTTC	CASSQKAGQGATLYGYTF
TRBV7-9	many	TRBJ1-5	.	TGTGCCAGCAGCTCGGACCTCTCGGGGGGTCAGCCCCAGCATTTT	CASSSDLSGGQPQHF
TRBV10-3	.	TRBJ1-2	.	TGTGCCATCAGTGAGTCTCAGGGTTTAATGAGCGGCTACACCTTC	CAISESQGLMSGYTF
TRBV25-1	.	TRBJ2-5	.	TGTGCCAGCAGTGAAGGGGCTGCGGGGTGGCAAGAGACCCAGTACTTC	CASSEGAAGWQETQYF
TRBV3-1/TRBV3-2	.	TRBJ2-2	.	TGTGCCAGCAGCCAAGTAACAGGGAACACCGGGGAGCTGTTTTTT	CASSQVTGNTGELFF
TRBV2	once	TRBJ2-3	TRBD2	TGTGCCAGCAGGGGACTAGCGGGGAGCACAGATACGCAGTATTTT	CASRGLAGSTDTQYF
TRBV5-5	.	TRBJ2-3	.	TGTGCCAGCAGCTTGTTACCAGGACACGGATCCACAGATACGCAGTATTTT	CASSLLPGHGSTDTQYF
TRBV6-6	.	TRBJ2-1	.	TGTGCCAGCAGCCCGAGGAATGAGCAGTTCTTC	CASSPRNEQFF
TRBV5-4	.	TRBJ2-3	.	TGTGCCAGCAGCTCCCAGGGGTTGACAGATACGCAGTATTTT	CASSSQGLTDTQYF
TRBV10-1	.	TRBJ2-7	TRBD1	TGCGCCAGCAGCCCAGACAGGGGAATATACGAGCAGTACTTC	CASSPDRGIYEQYF
TRBV5-4	.	TRBJ2-5	.	TGTGCCAGCAACCCGGGGGATCAAGAGACCCAGTACTTC	CASNPGDQETQYF
TRBV5-8	.	TRBJ1-5	.	TGTGCCAGCAGCTTGTACCGGTCGGAGCGGCCCCAGCATTTT	CASSLYRSERPQHF
TRBV5-5	few	TRBJ1-3	TRBD1	TGTGCCAGCAGCTTGAACAGGGGCTCCGGAAACACCATATATTTT	CASSLNRGSGNTIYF
TRBV2	.	TRBJ1-6	.	TGTGCCAGCAGTGAAGAGAGGGTCCGGGGGTCACCCCTCCACTTT	CASSEERVRGSPLHF
TRBV5-7	.	TRBJ1-1	.	TGTGCCAGCAGCTTGGGGTGGACAAGGGACACTGAAGCTTTCTTT	CASSLGWTRDTEAFF
TRBV2	.	TRBJ1-2	TRBD1	TGTGCCAGAGGGACAGGGGGCCCGGCTAACTATGGCTACACCTTC	CARGTGGPANYGYTF
TRBV28	.	TRBJ2-7	TRBD1	TGTGCCAGCAGCCTCCCGGGACAGGGTTTGTACGAGCAGTACTTC	CASSLPGQGLYEQYF
TRBV5-5	.	TRBJ1-2	.	TGTGCCAGCAGCTCGGACAGAACGTATGGCTACACCTTC	CASSSDRTYGYTF
TRBV3-1/TRBV3-2	.	TRBJ1-4	TRBD1	TGTGCCAGCAGCCTACGACAGGGTTGGGGTGAAAAACTGTTTTTT	CASSLRQGWGEKLFF
TRBV5-4	few	TRBJ2-2	TRBD2	TGTGCCAGCAGCTTGGCTCGCGGGGGGGCCCCGAACACCGGGGAGCTGTTTTTT	CASSLARGGAPNTGELFF
TRBV5-1	few	TRBJ1-2	.	TGCGCCAGCAGCCCCCGGGGTTATGGCTACACCTTC	CASSPRGYGYTF
TRBV28	.	TRBJ1-1	TRBD1	TGTGCCAGCAGCACGGGACAGGGGGAAGCTTTCTTT	CASSTGQGEAFF
TRBV14	.	TRBJ1-2	TRBD1	TGTGCCAGCAGCCAAGCAGGGGGCTCTCGGGGCTACACCTTC	CASSQAGGSRGYTF
TRBV2	.	TRBJ2-1	TRBD2	TGTGCCAGCAGGGGAGGGCCAGGGAATGAGCAGTTCTTC	CASRGGPGNEQFF
TRBV6-5	.	TRBJ2-5	.	TGTGCCAGCAGTTACTCCCCCCGGGAATCAGAGACCCAGTACTTC	CASSYSPRESETQYF
TRBV30	once	TRBJ1-4	.	TGTGCCTGGAGTGACTCTGCAACTAATGAAAAACTGTTTTTT	CAWSDSATNEKLFF
TRBV4-2	.	TRBJ1-4	TRBD1	TGTGCCAGCAGCCAAGAATTGGCAGGGGGCATGAGGGAAAAACTGTTTTTT	CASSQELAGGMREKLFF
TRBV19	.	TRBJ1-3	.	TGTGCCAGTTGCGACAGGACCTCTGGAAACACCATATATTTT	CASCDRTSGNTIYF
TRBV27	.	TRBJ2-7	.	TGTGCCAGCAGTATCGGAGGGCCGGGAAGCTACGAGCAGTACTTC	CASSIGGPGSYEQYF
TRBV3-1/TRBV3-2	.	TRBJ2-1	TRBD1	TGTGCCAGCAGCCAAGGGGGGACAGGGTCGAGGAATGAGCAGTTCTTC	CASSQGGTGSRNEQFF
TRBV6-5	few	TRBJ1-6	.	TGTGCCAGCAAGGAAGGGGAATCACCCCTCCACTTT	CASKEGESPLHF
TRBV29-1	once	TRBJ2-1	.	TGCAGCGTCCGGCACAGGGTAGACAATGAGCAGTTCTTC	CSVRHRVDNEQFF
TRBV19	.	TRBJ2-5	TRBD1	TGTGCCAGTAGTATGACAGGGGGTAGAGAGACCCAGTACTTC	CASSMTGGRETQYF
TRBV10-2	.	TRBJ2-3	.	TGCGCCAGCAGTGGAGATTTTGCTAGCACAGATACGCAGTATTTT	CASSGDFASTDTQYF
TRBV5-1	.	TRBJ2-5	TRBD2	TGCGCCAGCAGTCTCGGGGGGGGCTCAGTGGAGACCCAGTACTTC	CASSLGGGSVETQYF
TRBV7-8	few	TRBJ2-1	TRBD1	TGTGCCAGCAGCTGGGACAGGGTGGATGAGCAGTTCTTC	CASSWDRVDEQFF